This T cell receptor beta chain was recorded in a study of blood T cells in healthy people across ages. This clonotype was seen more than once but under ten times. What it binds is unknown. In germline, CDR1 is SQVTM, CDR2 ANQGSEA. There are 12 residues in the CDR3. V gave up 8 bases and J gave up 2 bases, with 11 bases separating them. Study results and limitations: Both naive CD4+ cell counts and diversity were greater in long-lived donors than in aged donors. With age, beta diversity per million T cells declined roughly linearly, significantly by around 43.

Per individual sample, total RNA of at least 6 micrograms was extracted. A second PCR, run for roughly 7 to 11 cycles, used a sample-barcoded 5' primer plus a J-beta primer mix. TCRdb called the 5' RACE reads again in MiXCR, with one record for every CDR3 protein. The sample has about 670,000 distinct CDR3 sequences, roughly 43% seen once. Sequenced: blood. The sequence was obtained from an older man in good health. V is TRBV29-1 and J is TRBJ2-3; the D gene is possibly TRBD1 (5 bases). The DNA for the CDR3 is TGCAGCTCGAGCAGGGACACAGATACGCAGTATTTT. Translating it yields CSSSRDTDTQYF.